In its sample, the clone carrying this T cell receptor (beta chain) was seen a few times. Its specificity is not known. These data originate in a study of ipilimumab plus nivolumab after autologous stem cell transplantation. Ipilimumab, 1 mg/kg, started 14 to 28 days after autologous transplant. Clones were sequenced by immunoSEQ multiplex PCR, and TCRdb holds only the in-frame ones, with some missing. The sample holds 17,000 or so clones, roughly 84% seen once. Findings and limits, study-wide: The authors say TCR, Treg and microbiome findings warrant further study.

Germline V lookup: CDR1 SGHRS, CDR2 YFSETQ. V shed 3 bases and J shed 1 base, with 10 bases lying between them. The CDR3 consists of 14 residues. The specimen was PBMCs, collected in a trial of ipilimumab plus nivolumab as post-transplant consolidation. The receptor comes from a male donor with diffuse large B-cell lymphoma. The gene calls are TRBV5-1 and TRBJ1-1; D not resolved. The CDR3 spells CASSSPGRNTEAFF. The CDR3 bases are TGCGCCAGCAGCTCCCCCGGGCGGAACACTGAAGCTTTCTTT.